This TCR beta chain was identified in a study of T cells in Graves' hyperthyroidism and ophthalmopathy. CDR3 length: 15 residues. Trimming shortened V by 6 bases and J by 6 bases, and 24 bases separated the two germline ends. Germline V gene lookup returns CDR1 SQVTM and CDR2 ANQGSEA. Overall study results and limits: Ophthalmopathy stood apart from stable hyperthyroidism in a 13 V-J model.

Of note for this clonotype: The antigen is undetermined.

The TCR beta CDR3 regions underwent amplification using RNA transcripts as the source. The TCR CDR3 first-round RT-PCR relied on the HTBI primer set. TCRdb ran MiXCR on the multiplex PCR reads and lists one entry per CDR3 protein. Seen here are more than 450,000 distinct CDR3 sequences, just under 20% observed once, and the top ten hold about 45%. Sequencing was performed on blood. This receptor was obtained from a middle-aged man with Graves' ophthalmopathy. This chain connects TRBV29-1 to TRBJ2-7; D is possibly TRBD2 (7 bases). The CDR3 DNA follows: TGCAGCGTGACCGGAGGGGGAAGGGGGGGTTTCGAGCAGTACTTC. This gives the protein CSVTGGGRGGFEQYF.